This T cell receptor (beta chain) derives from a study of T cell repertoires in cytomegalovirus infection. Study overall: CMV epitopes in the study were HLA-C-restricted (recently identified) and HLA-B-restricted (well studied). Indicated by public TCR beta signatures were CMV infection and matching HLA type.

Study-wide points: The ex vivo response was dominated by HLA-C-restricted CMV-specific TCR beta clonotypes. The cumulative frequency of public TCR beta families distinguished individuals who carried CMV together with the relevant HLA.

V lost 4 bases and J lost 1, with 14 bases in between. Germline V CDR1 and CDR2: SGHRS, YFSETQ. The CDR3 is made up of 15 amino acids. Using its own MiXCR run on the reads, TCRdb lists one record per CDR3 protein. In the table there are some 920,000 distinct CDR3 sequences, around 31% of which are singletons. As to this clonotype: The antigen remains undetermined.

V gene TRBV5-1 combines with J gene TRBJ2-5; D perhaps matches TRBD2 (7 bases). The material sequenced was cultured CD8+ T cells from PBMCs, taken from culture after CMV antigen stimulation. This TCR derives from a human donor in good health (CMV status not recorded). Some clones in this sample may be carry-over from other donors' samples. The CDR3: CASSGRGALQETQYF. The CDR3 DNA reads TGCGCCAGCAGCGGACGGGGGGCCCTCCAAGAGACCCAGTACTTC.